These 31 T cell receptor beta chains originate from one sample sequenced in a study of blood T cell repertoires in COVID-19. Sequencing was performed with immunoSEQ multiplex PCR; in TCRdb, only in-frame clones are kept and a portion is missing. The table records 94,000 or so clones, roughly 88% of them present only once. The sample comprised peripheral blood. Receptors were obtained from a woman between 65 and 79 years old with acute or convalescent COVID-19.

The J gene is TRBJ2-5, the V gene TRBV7-8, with 8 bases identical to TRBD2. V dropped 5 bases and J dropped 2; count of bases not matched to a gene: 10. CDR3 length: 16 residues. Germline V gene data show CDR1 as SGHVS and CDR2 as FQNEAQ. In DNA, the CDR3 is TGTGCCAGCAGCCGCCCGGGGGGGGCGGGACAAGAGACCCAGTACTTC. It codes for CASSRPGGAGQETQYF.

The chain has TRBV6-1 and TRBJ2-5; D ambiguous. V gave up 2 bases and J gave up 5 bases, with 9 bases separating them. CDR1 MNHNS and CDR2 SASEGT come from the germline V gene. The CDR3 is 13 amino acids. This CDR3 reads CASSEILRETQYF. In nucleotides, the CDR3 is TGTGCCAGCAGTGAAATACTCCGGGAGACCCAGTACTTC.

The gene calls are TRBV2 and TRBJ1-3; 7 nucleotides match TRBD1. The CDR3 is 14 residues long. Germline trimming cut 8 bases from V and 2 bases from J; bases unmatched to any gene: 6. The germline V gene has CDR1 SNHLY and CDR2 FYNNEI. The CDR3 coding sequence is TGTGCCAGCGGTACCGGGACAGCTGGAAACACCATATATTTT. It translates to CASGTGTAGNTIYF.

The chain recombines TRBV4-1 with TRBJ1-4, with D possibly matching TRBD1 (5 bases). The ends were cut back, 4 bases at V and 1 base at J, with 19 bases in the middle. The CDR3 totals 18 residues. CDR1 and CDR2 (germline): MGHRA, YSYEKL. The CDR3 is CASSPFRITRGTNEKLFF. CDR3 in DNA: TGCGCCAGCAGCCCATTCCGTATCACAAGGGGAACTAATGAAAAACTGTTTTTT.

This sequence joins TRBV3-1 (or the pseudogene TRBV3-2) and TRBJ2-1; TRBD2 matches at 7 bases. The CDR3 extends over 16 amino acids. V was pared by 11 bases and J by 3 bases, with 16 bases of the junction left unmatched. The germline gives CDR1 LGHDT, CDR2 YNNKEL (reference sequence). CDR3 region: CAGYTSGRPDYNEQFF. CDR3 DNA: TGTGCCGGCTATACATCCGGGAGGCCCGACTACAATGAGCAGTTCTTC.

The chain recombines TRBV28 with TRBJ2-3, with 8 bases fitting TRBD1. Germline assignment: CDR1 MDHEN and CDR2 SYDVKM. CDR3 length: 14 residues. The ends lost 8 bases at V and 1 base at J; junction bases unmatched: 5. The CDR3 nucleotides are TGTGCCAGCGCCCAGGGGGCGGGCACAGATACGCAGTATTTT. Protein product: CASAQGAGTDTQYF.

This clone has more than one count but fewer than ten. The chain uses TRBV24-1 and TRBJ1-6, with TRBD1 as a possible D gene (5 bases). Per germline, CDR1 KGHDR and CDR2 SFDVKD. The CDR3 is made up of 16 amino acids. V was cut by 3 bases and J by 10 bases, with 18 bases left in between. CDR3 bases: TGTGCCACCAGTGATGACCGGGACCCCGGAGGGTCACCCCTCCACTTT. It specifies CATSDDRDPGGSPLHF.

J is TRBJ1-2 and V is TRBV6-5, with TRBD1 matching 8 bases. The V and J ends lost 6 bases and 6 bases, in that order; junction bases with no gene match: 6. Germline CDR1 MNHEY, CDR2 SVGAGI. There are 13 residues in the CDR3. The chain's CDR3 is CASSTQGADGYTF. CDR3 DNA sequence: TGTGCCAGCAGCACCCAGGGGGCGGATGGCTACACCTTC.

This clone was counted between two and nine times. This rearrangement joins TRBV2 to TRBJ2-1; 8 bases align to TRBD1. The V and J ends lost 1 base and 9 bases, in that order; junction bases with no gene match: 8. From germline, CDR1 is SNHLY and CDR2 FYNNEI. The CDR3 is 15 amino acids. The CDR3 nucleotides are TGTGCCAGCAGTGAAGGGGAGACAGGGGTGGTTGAGCAGTTCTTC. This sequence encodes CASSEGETGVVEQFF.

The chain employs TRBV28 and TRBJ2-3; possibly TRBD1 for D (5 bases). Trimming shortened V by 6 bases and J by 3 bases, and 16 bases separated the two germline ends. Germline loops: CDR1 MDHEN, CDR2 SYDVKM. The CDR3 has 15 amino acids. This CDR3 is CASRPTGVRTDTQYF. The CDR3 nucleotides are TGTGCCAGCAGGCCAACAGGTGTGAGAACAGATACGCAGTATTTT.

This chain connects TRBV3-1 (or the pseudogene TRBV3-2) to TRBJ2-1; D not certain. CDR1 and CDR2 from the germline V gene are LGHDT and YNNKEL (reference sequence). The CDR3 loop spans 12 amino acids. V shed 3 bases and J shed 5 bases, with 5 bases lying between them. The CDR3 loop reads CASSQRNNEQFF. CDR3 DNA: TGTGCCAGCAGCCAGAGAAACAATGAGCAGTTCTTC.

The gene calls are TRBV7-3 and TRBJ2-2; D call uncertain. This CDR3 region has 14 residues. V shed 5 bases and J shed 2 bases, with 9 bases lying between them. Germline V CDR1 and CDR2: SGHTA, FQGTGA. The CDR3 sequence: CASSNNLNTGELFF. For the CDR3, the DNA is TGTGCCAGCAGCAATAACTTAAACACCGGGGAGCTGTTTTTT.

V usage is TRBV15 and J usage is TRBJ2-1; 7 positions match TRBD2. The trim removed 0 bases at V and 4 bases at J, leaving 9 bases unmatched. Germline assignment: CDR1 LNHNV and CDR2 YYDKDF (reference sequence). This CDR3 spans 17 amino acids. The CDR3 nucleotides read TGTGCCACCAGCAGAGATTTTGTGGGAGGGCGGTACAATGAGCAGTTCTTC. This sequence encodes CATSRDFVGGRYNEQFF.

V usage is TRBV5-4 and J usage is TRBJ2-3; D gene uncertain. CDR3 length: 12 residues. V lost 1 base and J lost 6, with 6 bases in between. Germline loops: CDR1 SGHNT, CDR2 YYREEE (reference sequence). The CDR3, as DNA: TGTGCCAGCAGCTTGTATTTGGATACGCAGTATTTT. The encoded protein is CASSLYLDTQYF. Drawing the rest from reference TRBV5-4 and TRBJ2-3, the complete variable domain is ETGVTQSPTHLIKTRGQQVTLRCSSQSGHNTVSWYQQALGQGPQFIFQYYREEENGRGNFPPRFSGLQFPNYSSELNVNALELDDSALYLCASSLYLDTQYFGPGTRLTVL.

V and J are TRBV7-9 and TRBJ2-2; 10 bases match TRBD2. The CDR3 length is 15 residues. The trim removed 2 bases at V and 4 bases at J, leaving 1 base unmatched. The germline CDR1 and CDR2 sequences are SEHNR and FQNEAQ (reference sequence). The CDR3 spells CASSLRTSGTGELFF. CDR3 bases: TGTGCCAGCAGCTTACGGACTAGCGGCACCGGGGAGCTGTTTTTT.

The chain carries TRBV4-2 and TRBJ2-2, with D possibly TRBD1 on 6 matching bases. Per the germline V gene, CDR1 is LGHNA and CDR2 is YNFKEQ. Deletions cut 4 bases from V and 3 bases from J, with 18 bases between. The CDR3 contains 17 residues. Here the CDR3 reads CASSRLEGRGYTGELFF. CDR3 nucleotide sequence: TGTGCCAGCAGCCGCCTAGAAGGCAGGGGTTACACCGGGGAGCTGTTTTTT.

The genes are TRBV6-5 and TRBJ2-2; TRBD1 might be the D (6 bases). Germline V gene data show CDR1 as MNHEY and CDR2 as SVGAGI. The V gene lost 2 bases and the J gene lost 6 bases, with 7 bases spanning the gap. The CDR3 spans 13 residues. The CDR3 bases are TGTGCCAGCAGTTACGGACAGCCCGGGGAGCTGTTTTTT. This codes for CASSYGQPGELFF.

The chain employs TRBV7-9 and TRBJ2-7; no definite D call. V shed 2 bases and J shed 5 bases, with 7 bases lying between them. From germline, CDR1 is SEHNR and CDR2 FQNEAQ (reference sequence). There are 12 residues in the CDR3. Here the CDR3 reads CASSLLVHEQYF. CDR3 sequence (DNA): TGTGCCAGCAGCTTATTAGTCCACGAGCAGTACTTC.

The chain carries TRBV5-4 and TRBJ2-1, with TRBD1 as a possible D gene (7 bases). V lost 4 bases and J lost 7, with 24 bases in between. Germline V gene sequence: CDR1 SGHNT, CDR2 YYREEE (reference sequence). The CDR3 has 17 residues. CDR3 bases: TGTGCCAGCAGCCCCGGAGGGGACAGACGGGCAAGGAATGAGCAGTTCTTC. Protein product: CASSPGGDRRARNEQFF.

V and J are TRBV15 and TRBJ1-2; tentatively, D is TRBD1 (5 bases). The germline CDR1 and CDR2 sequences are LNHNV and YYDKDF (reference sequence). The CDR3 runs to 15 residues. Trimming shortened V by 0 bases and J by 5 bases, and 13 bases separated the two germline ends. The CDR3 loop reads CATSRDRQPTYGYTF. Here the CDR3 DNA reads TGTGCCACCAGCAGAGATAGACAGCCAACATATGGCTACACCTTC.

The CDR3 DNA follows: TGTGCCATCAGTGTACAGGGAACCTACGAGCAGTACTTC. Protein product: CAISVQGTYEQYF. The chain couples TRBV10-3 to TRBJ2-7; D might be TRBD1 (6 bases). Per the germline V gene, CDR1 is ENHRY and CDR2 is SYGVKD. The CDR3 spans 13 residues. V lost 4 bases and J lost 2, with 9 bases in between.

The chain employs TRBV7-2 and TRBJ2-1; the match to TRBD2 covers 8 bases. V shed 5 bases and J 2 bases; nucleotides not matched to a gene: 8. Germline CDR1 is SGHTA and CDR2 is FQGNSA. The CDR3 is 16 residues long. CDR3 protein: CASSPASGSAYNEQFF. The CDR3 DNA follows: TGTGCCAGCAGCCCGGCGAGCGGGAGCGCCTACAATGAGCAGTTCTTC.

This chain joins TRBV7-3 and TRBJ2-1; D is possibly TRBD1 (5 bases). This CDR3 is built from 13 residues. Looked up from germline, CDR1 is SGHTA and CDR2 is FQGTGA. V was trimmed by 4 bases and J by 4 bases, leaving 8 bases between them. The CDR3 DNA reads as TGTGCCAGCAGCTCTAACAGGTACAATGAGCAGTTCTTC. It translates to CASSSNRYNEQFF.

V is TRBV10-3 and J is TRBJ1-1; D is possibly TRBD1 (5 bases). Trimming left V 3 bases short and J 3 bases short, with 8 bases between. This CDR3 is built from 13 residues. Germline V gives CDR1 ENHRY, CDR2 SYGVKD. CDR3 loop: CAISDGGYTEAFF. For the CDR3, the DNA is TGTGCCATCAGTGACGGGGGGTACACTGAAGCTTTCTTT.

The V gene is TRBV11-2, the J gene TRBJ2-1; the match to TRBD2 covers 8 bases. CDR3 size: 16 residues. Germline V gene sequence: CDR1 SGHAT, CDR2 FQNNGV. After removal of 5 bases from V and 0 bases from J, the junction contained 6 bases not matched to a gene. This CDR3 reads CASSRTSGGSYNEQFF. The DNA of the CDR3 is TGTGCCAGCAGCCGTACTAGCGGCGGCTCCTACAATGAGCAGTTCTTC.

The chain links TRBV14 to TRBJ1-1; D call uncertain. Trimming cost V 2 bases and J 5 bases, with 12 bases left between them. Germline lookup yields CDR1 SGHDN and CDR2 FVKESK. The CDR3 is 14 residues long. The CDR3 here is CASSQIGVRTEAFF. Written as DNA, the CDR3 is TGTGCCAGCAGCCAAATCGGGGTGAGGACTGAAGCTTTCTTT.

This clone was detected only a few times. The chain recombines TRBV3-1 (or the pseudogene TRBV3-2) with TRBJ2-5; D is unclear. Germline V lookup: CDR1 LGHDT, CDR2 YNNKEL (reference sequence). V lost 1 base and J 7 bases, leaving 4 bases between the germline ends. The CDR3 sequence is 11 residues long. CDR3 bases: TGTGCCAGCAGCCAAGGAGGGACCCAGTACTTC. The encoded protein is CASSQGGTQYF.

The CDR3 region is CASRASRGGYTF. The DNA for the CDR3 is TGTGCCAGCAGGGCCTCCCGAGGGGGCTACACCTTC. The genes are TRBV2 and TRBJ1-2; D is ambiguous. V gave up 6 bases and J gave up 8 bases, with 13 bases separating them. Germline assignment: CDR1 SNHLY and CDR2 FYNNEI. This CDR3 comprises 12 residues. The full variable domain, with the rest looked up from reference TRBV2 and TRBJ1-2, is EPEVTQTPSHQVTQMGQEVILRCVPISNHLYFYWYRQILGQKVEFLVSFYNNEISEKSEIFDDQFSVERPDGSNFTLKIRSTKLEDSAMYFCASRASRGGYTFGSGTRLTVV.

CDR3 protein: CASSLAGSGIGFDTQYF. CDR3 DNA sequence: TGTGCCAGCAGCTTAGCGGGTAGCGGGATCGGCTTCGATACGCAGTATTTT. The chain couples TRBV7-9 to TRBJ2-3, with 8 bases that match TRBD2. Germline V gene lookup returns CDR1 SEHNR and CDR2 FQNEAQ (reference sequence). This CDR3 comprises 17 residues. The ends lost 0 bases at V and 6 bases at J; junction bases unmatched: 11.

This chain uses TRBV5-5 with TRBJ2-2; 7 nucleotides match TRBD2. From germline, CDR1 is SGHKS and CDR2 YYEKEE (reference sequence). V was clipped by 6 bases and J by 1 base; unmatched bases: 12. The CDR3 consists of 17 residues. The DNA of the CDR3 is TGTGCCAGCAAACTAAAGGGGACTAAGGGGAACACCGGGGAGCTGTTTTTT. It specifies CASKLKGTKGNTGELFF.

The rearrangement joins TRBV5-1 to TRBJ2-1; the match to TRBD2 covers 7 bases. Per germline, CDR1 SGHRS and CDR2 YFSETQ. The CDR3 extends over 14 amino acids. V was clipped by 1 base and J by 5 bases; unmatched bases: 3. CDR3 in amino acids: CASSLTRENNEQFF. The CDR3, as DNA: TGCGCCAGCAGCTTGACGCGGGAGAACAATGAGCAGTTCTTC.